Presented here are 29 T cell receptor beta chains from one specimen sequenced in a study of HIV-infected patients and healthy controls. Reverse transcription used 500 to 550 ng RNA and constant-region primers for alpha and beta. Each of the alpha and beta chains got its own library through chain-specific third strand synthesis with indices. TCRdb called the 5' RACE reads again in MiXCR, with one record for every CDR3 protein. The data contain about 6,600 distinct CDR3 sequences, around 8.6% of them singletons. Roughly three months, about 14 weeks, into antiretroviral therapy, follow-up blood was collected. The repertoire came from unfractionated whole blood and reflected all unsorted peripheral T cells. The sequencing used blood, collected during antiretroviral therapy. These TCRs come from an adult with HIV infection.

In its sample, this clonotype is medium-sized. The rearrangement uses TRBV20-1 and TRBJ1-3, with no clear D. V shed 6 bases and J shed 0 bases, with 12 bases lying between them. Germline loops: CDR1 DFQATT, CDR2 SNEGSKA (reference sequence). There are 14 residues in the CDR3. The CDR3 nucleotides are TGCAGTGCCCAGTCTGGGAACTCTGGAAACACCATATATTTT. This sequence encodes CSAQSGNSGNTIYF.

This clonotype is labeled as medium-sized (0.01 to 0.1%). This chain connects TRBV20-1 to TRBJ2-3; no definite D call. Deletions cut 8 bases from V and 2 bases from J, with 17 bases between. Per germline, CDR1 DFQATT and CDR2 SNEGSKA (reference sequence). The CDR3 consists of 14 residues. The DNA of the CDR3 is TGCAGTTTCGACGCCCCGGGTGACACAGATACGCAGTATTTT. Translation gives CSFDAPGDTDTQYF.

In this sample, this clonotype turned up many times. The chain's CDR3 is CAISESGEDGANVLTF. The DNA for the CDR3 is TGTGCCATCAGTGAGTCGGGAGAGGACGGGGCCAACGTCCTGACTTTC. The chain employs TRBV10-3 and TRBJ2-6; TRBD2 might be the D (5 bases). Germline-derived CDR1 and CDR2 are ENHRY and SYGVKD. V was clipped by 0 bases and J by 4 bases, with 10 bases between them. This CDR3 is 16 amino acids long.

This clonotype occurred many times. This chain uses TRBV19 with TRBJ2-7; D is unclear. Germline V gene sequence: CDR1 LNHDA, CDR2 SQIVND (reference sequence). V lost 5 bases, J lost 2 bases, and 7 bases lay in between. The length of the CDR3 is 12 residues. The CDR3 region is CASSPGTYEQYF. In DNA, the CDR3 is TGTGCCAGTAGTCCAGGAACCTACGAGCAGTACTTC. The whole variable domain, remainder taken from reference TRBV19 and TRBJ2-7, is DGGITQSPKYLFRKEGQNVTLSCEQNLNHDAMYWYRQDPGQGLRLIYYSQIVNDFQKGDIAEGYSVSREKKESFPLTVTSAQKNPTAFYLCASSPGTYEQYFGPGTRLTVT.

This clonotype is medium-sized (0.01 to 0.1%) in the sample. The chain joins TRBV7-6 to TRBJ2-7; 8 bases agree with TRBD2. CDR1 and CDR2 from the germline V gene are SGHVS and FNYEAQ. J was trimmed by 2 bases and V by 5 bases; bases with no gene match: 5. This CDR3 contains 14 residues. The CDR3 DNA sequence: TGTGCCAGCAGCCCGGGAGCGGGGGCCTACGAGCAGTACTTC. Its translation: CASSPGAGAYEQYF.

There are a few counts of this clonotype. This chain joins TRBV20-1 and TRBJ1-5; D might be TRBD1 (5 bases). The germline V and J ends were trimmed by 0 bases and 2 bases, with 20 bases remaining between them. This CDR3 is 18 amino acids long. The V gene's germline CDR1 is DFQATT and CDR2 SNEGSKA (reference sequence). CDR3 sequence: CSARDPGPLRGGNQPQHF. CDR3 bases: TGCAGTGCTAGAGACCCGGGACCCCTCCGTGGGGGCAATCAGCCCCAGCATTTT.

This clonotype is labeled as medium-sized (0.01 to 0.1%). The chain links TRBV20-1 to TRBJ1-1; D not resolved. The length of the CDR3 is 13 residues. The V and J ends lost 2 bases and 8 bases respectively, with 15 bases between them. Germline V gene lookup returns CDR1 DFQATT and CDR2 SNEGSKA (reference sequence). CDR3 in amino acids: CSARPSSGTEAFF. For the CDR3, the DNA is TGCAGTGCTAGACCGTCTTCGGGAACAGAAGCTTTCTTT.

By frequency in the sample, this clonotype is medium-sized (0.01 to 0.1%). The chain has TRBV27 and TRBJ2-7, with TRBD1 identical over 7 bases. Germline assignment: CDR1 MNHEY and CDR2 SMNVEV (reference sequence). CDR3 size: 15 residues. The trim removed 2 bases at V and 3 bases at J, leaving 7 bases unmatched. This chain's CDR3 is CASSLDRASYYEQYF. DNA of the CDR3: TGTGCCAGCAGTTTAGACAGGGCGTCGTACTACGAGCAGTACTTC.

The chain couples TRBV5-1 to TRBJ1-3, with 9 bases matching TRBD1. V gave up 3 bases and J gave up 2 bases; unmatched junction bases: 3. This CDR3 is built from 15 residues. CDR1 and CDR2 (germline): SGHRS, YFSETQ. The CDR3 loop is CASSWGQGTGNTIYF. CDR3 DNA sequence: TGCGCCAGCAGCTGGGGACAGGGTACTGGAAACACCATATATTTT.

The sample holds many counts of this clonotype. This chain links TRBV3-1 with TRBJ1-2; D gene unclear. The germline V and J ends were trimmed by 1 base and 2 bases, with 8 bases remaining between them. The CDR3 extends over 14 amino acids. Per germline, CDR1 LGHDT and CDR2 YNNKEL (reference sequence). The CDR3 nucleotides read TGTGCCAGCAGCCAAGGCGGGCAGAACTATGGCTACACCTTC. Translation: CASSQGGQNYGYTF.

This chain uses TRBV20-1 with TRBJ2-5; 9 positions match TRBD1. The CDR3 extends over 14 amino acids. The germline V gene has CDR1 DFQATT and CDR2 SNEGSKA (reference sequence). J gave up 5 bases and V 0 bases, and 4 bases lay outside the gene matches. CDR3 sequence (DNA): TGCAGTGCTAGAGATGGACAGGGGCGGGAGACCCAGTACTTC. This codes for CSARDGQGRETQYF.

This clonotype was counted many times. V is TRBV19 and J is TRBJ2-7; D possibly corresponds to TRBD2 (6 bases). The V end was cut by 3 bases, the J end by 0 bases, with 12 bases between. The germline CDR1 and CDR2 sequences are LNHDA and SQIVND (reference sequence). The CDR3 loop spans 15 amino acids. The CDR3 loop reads CASSISGQDSYEQYF. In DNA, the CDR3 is TGTGCCAGTAGTATCAGCGGGCAGGACTCCTACGAGCAGTACTTC. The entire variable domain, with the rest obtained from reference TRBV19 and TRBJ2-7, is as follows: DGGITQSPKYLFRKEGQNVTLSCEQNLNHDAMYWYRQDPGQGLRLIYYSQIVNDFQKGDIAEGYSVSREKKESFPLTVTSAQKNPTAFYLCASSISGQDSYEQYFGPGTRLTVT.

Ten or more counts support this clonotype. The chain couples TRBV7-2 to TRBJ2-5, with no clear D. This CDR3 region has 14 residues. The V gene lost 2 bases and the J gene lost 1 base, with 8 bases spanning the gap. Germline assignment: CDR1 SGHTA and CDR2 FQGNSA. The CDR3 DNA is TGTGCCAGCAGCTTACGACACCTCCAAGAGACCCAGTACTTC. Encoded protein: CASSLRHLQETQYF.

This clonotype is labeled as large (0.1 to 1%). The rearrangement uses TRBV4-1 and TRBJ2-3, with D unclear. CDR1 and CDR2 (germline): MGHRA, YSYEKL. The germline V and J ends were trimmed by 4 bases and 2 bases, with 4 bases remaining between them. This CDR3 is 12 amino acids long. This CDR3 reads CASSLDTDTQYF. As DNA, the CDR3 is TGCGCCAGCAGCCTGGACACAGATACGCAGTATTTT.

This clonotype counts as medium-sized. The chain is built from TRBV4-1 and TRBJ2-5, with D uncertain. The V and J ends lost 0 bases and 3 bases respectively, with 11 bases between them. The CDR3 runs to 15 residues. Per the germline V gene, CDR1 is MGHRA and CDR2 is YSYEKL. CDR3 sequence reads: CASSQDASGKETQYF. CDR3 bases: TGCGCCAGCAGCCAAGATGCGTCTGGAAAAGAGACCCAGTACTTC.

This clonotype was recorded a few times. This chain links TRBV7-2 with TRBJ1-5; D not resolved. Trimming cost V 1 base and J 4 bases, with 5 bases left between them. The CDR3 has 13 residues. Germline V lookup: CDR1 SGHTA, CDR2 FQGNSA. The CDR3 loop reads CASSLVPNQPQHF. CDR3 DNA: TGTGCCAGCAGCTTAGTACCGAATCAGCCCCAGCATTTT. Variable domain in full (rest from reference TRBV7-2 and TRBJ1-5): GAGVSQSPSNKVTEKGKDVELRCDPISGHTALYWYRQSLGQGLEFLIYFQGNSAPDKSGLPSDRFSAERTGGSVSTLTIQRTQQEDSAVYLCASSLVPNQPQHFGDGTRLSIL.

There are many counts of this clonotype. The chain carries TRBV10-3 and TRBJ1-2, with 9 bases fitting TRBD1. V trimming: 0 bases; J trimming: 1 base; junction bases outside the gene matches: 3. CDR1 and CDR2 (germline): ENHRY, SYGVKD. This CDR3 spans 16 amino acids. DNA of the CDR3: TGTGCCATCAGTGAGTCCGGGACAGGGTTTAACTATGGCTACACCTTC. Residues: CAISESGTGFNYGYTF.

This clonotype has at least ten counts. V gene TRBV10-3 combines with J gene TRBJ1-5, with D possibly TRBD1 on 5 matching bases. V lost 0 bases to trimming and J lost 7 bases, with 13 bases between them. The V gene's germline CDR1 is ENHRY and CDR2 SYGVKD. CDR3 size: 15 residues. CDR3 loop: CAISESEGFNQPQHF. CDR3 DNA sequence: TGTGCCATCAGTGAGTCGGAGGGGTTCAACCAGCCCCAGCATTTT.

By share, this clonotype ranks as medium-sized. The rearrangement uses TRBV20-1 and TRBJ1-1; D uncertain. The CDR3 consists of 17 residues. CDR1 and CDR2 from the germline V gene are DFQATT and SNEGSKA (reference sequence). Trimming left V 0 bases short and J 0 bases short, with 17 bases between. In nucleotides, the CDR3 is TGCAGTGCTAGAGATCTGAGGAATTCGAGGGTGAACACTGAAGCTTTCTTT. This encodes CSARDLRNSRVNTEAFF.

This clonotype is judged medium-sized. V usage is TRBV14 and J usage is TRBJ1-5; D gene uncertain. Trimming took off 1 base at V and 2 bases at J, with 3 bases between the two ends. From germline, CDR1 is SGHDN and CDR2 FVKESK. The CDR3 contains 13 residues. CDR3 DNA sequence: TGTGCCAGCAGCCAAGTTGGCAATCAGCCCCAGCATTTT. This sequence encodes CASSQVGNQPQHF.

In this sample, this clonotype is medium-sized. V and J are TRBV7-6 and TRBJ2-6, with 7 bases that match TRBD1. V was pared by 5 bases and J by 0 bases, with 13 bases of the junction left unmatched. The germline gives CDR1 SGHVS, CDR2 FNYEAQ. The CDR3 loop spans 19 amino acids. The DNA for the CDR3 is TGTGCCAGCAGCGATCCGACTGGGACAGCCAGCTCTGGGGCCAACGTCCTGACTTTC. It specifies CASSDPTGTASSGANVLTF.

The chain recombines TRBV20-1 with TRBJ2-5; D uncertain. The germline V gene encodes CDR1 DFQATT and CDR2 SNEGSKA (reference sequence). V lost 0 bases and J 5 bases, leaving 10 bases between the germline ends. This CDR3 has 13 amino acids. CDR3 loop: CSARDIAEETQYF. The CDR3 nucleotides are TGCAGTGCTAGAGATATAGCAGAGGAGACCCAGTACTTC.

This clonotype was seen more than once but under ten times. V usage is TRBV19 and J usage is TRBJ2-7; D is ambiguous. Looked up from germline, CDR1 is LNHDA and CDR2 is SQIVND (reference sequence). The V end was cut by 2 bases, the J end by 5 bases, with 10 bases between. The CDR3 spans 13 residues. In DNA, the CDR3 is TGTGCCAGTAGTATACTCAGTAGTGACGAGCAGTACTTC. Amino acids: CASSILSSDEQYF.

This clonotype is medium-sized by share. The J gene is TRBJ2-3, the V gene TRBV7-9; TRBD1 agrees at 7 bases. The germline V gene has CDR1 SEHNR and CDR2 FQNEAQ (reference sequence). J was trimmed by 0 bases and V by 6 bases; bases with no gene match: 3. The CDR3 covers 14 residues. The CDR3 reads CASSRQGSTDTQYF. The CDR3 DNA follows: TGTGCCAGCAGTCGACAGGGAAGCACAGATACGCAGTATTTT.

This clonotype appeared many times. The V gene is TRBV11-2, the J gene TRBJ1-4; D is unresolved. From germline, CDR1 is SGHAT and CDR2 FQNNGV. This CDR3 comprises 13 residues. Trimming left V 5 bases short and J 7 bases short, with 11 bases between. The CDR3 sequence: CASSPEVPEKLFF. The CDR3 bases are TGTGCCAGCAGCCCAGAAGTACCTGAAAAACTGTTTTTT.

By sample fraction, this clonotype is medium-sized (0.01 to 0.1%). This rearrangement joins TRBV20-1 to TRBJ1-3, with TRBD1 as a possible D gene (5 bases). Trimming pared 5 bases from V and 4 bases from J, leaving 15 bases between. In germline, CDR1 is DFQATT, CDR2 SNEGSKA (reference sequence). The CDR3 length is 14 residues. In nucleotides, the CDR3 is TGCAGTGCTTCTATGGGCGGGGGGGGAAACACCATATATTTT. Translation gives CSASMGGGGNTIYF.

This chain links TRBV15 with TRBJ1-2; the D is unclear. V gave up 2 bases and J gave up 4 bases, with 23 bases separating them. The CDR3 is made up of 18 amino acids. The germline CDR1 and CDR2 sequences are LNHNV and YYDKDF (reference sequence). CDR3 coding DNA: TGTGCCACCAGCAGACCTTTTATAAAGGACTATGAGGGCTATGGCTACACCTTC. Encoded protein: CATSRPFIKDYEGYGYTF.

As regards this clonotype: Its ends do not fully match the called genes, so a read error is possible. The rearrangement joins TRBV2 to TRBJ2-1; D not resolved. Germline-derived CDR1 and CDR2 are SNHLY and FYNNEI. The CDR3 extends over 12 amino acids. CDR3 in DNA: TGTACCAGCAGTACAGAATACAATGAGCAGTTCTTC. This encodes CTSSTEYNEQFF.

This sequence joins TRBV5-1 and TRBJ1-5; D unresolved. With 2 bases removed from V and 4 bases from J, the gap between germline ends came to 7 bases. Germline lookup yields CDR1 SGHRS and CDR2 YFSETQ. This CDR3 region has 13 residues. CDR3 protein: CASSFEKNQPQHF. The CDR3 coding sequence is TGCGCCAGCAGCTTCGAAAAAAATCAGCCCCAGCATTTT.